Below are 29 T cell receptor beta chains sequenced from a single sample in a study of beta chain features in type 1 diabetes. General study points: Patients with Type 1 diabetes showed moderately but significantly shorter TCRB CDR3s in all four CD4+ subsets.

Their antigens remain unidentified. The study reverse transcribed the entire isolated RNA, so it sequenced expressed TCRB transcripts. Sequencing was performed with immunoSEQ multiplex PCR; in TCRdb, only in-frame clones are kept and a portion is missing. This sample has roughly 150,000 clones, with approximately 8.8% found just once. Sequencing was performed on central memory CD4+ T cells from blood. These receptors came from a woman in her twenties or thirties with type 1 diabetes.

The sample holds a few counts of this clone. The chain carries TRBV4-1 and TRBJ1-3; D ambiguous. The CDR3 length is 16 residues. The ends were cut back, 4 bases at V and 8 bases at J, with 21 bases in the middle. Germline loops: CDR1 MGHRA, CDR2 YSYEKL. This CDR3 reads CASSLSFTDSRDTIYF. CDR3 DNA sequence: TGCGCCAGCAGCCTTTCGTTCACGGACTCAAGGGACACCATATATTTT.

This chain joins TRBV5-4 and TRBJ2-3; 9 positions agree with TRBD2. The ends lost 2 bases at V and 5 bases at J; junction bases unmatched: 3. Germline assignment: CDR1 SGHNT and CDR2 YYREEE (reference sequence). There are 14 residues in the CDR3. The CDR3 nucleotides read TGTGCCAGCAGCTTAGCGGGAGGAGGAGATACGCAGTATTTT. Amino acids: CASSLAGGGDTQYF.

This clone was seen a handful of times. The chain uses TRBV28 and TRBJ2-7; TRBD2 might be the D (6 bases). Germline lookup yields CDR1 MDHEN and CDR2 SYDVKM. V shed 6 bases and J shed 2 bases, with 8 bases lying between them. The CDR3 covers 12 residues. The CDR3 loop is CASRDYTYEQYF. The CDR3 DNA is TGTGCCAGCAGGGACTATACCTACGAGCAGTACTTC. Looking up the rest from reference TRBV28 and TRBJ2-7 gives the full variable domain: DVKVTQSSRYLVKRTGEKVFLECVQDMDHENMFWYRQDPGLGLRLIYFSYDVKMKEKGDIPEGYSVSREKKERFSLILESASTNQTSMYLCASRDYTYEQYFGPGTRLTVT.

The chain combines TRBV5-1 with TRBJ2-3; 7 positions agree with TRBD1. There are 14 residues in the CDR3. The V and J ends lost 4 bases and 1 base, in that order; junction bases with no gene match: 3. Germline V gene sequence: CDR1 SGHRS, CDR2 YFSETQ. The DNA for the CDR3 is TGCGCCAGCAGCCCCGGACAGGGCACAGATACGCAGTATTTT. It translates to CASSPGQGTDTQYF.

The J gene is TRBJ2-1, the V gene TRBV20-1; possibly TRBD1 for D (5 bases). This CDR3 is 11 amino acids long. Deletions cut 0 bases from V and 13 bases from J, with 10 bases between. The germline gives CDR1 DFQATT, CDR2 SNEGSKA (reference sequence). In DNA form, the CDR3 reads TGCAGTGCTAGAGATCAGGGAAATCAGTTCTTC. Protein: CSARDQGNQFF.

This rearrangement joins TRBV19 to TRBJ2-7; no reliable D call. Trimming took 1 base from V and 2 from J, leaving 12 bases between them. The germline gives CDR1 LNHDA, CDR2 SQIVND (reference sequence). The CDR3 extends over 15 amino acids. The chain's CDR3 is CASSIGGLQPYEQYF. As DNA, the CDR3 is TGTGCCAGTAGTATAGGAGGCCTCCAGCCCTACGAGCAGTACTTC.

This clone was counted only a few times. The chain carries TRBV30 and TRBJ1-2, with a possible D match to TRBD1 (5 bases). CDR3 size: 14 residues. Per the germline V gene, CDR1 is GTSNPN and CDR2 is SVGIG (reference sequence). Trimming cost V 0 bases and J 3 bases, with 11 bases left between them. The CDR3 region is CAWSVGGPDYGYTF. The CDR3 bases are TGTGCCTGGAGTGTCGGGGGTCCAGACTATGGCTACACCTTC.

The gene calls are TRBV30 and TRBJ1-1, with 9 bases lining up with TRBD1. The length of the CDR3 is 13 residues. Germline V gene lookup returns CDR1 GTSNPN and CDR2 SVGIG (reference sequence). V was clipped by 8 bases and J by 1 base; unmatched bases: 5. The CDR3 bases are TGTGCCGAATGGGGACAGGGGAACACTGAAGCTTTCTTT. Translation: CAEWGQGNTEAFF.

This clone turned up a few times. Written as DNA, the CDR3 is TGTGCCAGCAGCCAGAGGACTAGCGGGAGTCACGAGCAGTACTTC. Translating it yields CASSQRTSGSHEQYF. The chain employs TRBV4-2 and TRBJ2-7; 13 nucleotides match TRBD2. CDR1 and CDR2 from the germline V gene are LGHNA and YNFKEQ. CDR3 length equals 15 residues. Germline trimming cut 3 bases from V and 5 bases from J; bases unmatched to any gene: 4.

This chain links TRBV10-1 with TRBJ2-1, with 11 bases aligning to TRBD1. CDR1 is WNHNN, CDR2 SYGVQD, per germline (reference sequence). The length of the CDR3 is 14 residues. V dropped 6 bases and J dropped 7; count of bases not matched to a gene: 5. CDR3 bases: TGCGCCAGCAGCCGGGACAGGGGGGCTAATGAGCAGTTCTTC. This sequence encodes CASSRDRGANEQFF.

The chain couples TRBV27 to TRBJ2-1; the D is unclear. CDR3 size: 13 residues. Germline values: CDR1 MNHEY, CDR2 SMNVEV (reference sequence). The V gene lost 4 bases and the J gene lost 5 bases, with 9 bases spanning the gap. CDR3 nucleotide sequence: TGTGCCAGCAGTTCGCAGGAAAACAATGAGCAGTTCTTC. This translates into CASSSQENNEQFF.

As concerns this clone: At one of its ends the junction is not consistent with the germline gene, which may arise from a read error. This same CDR3 is encoded by further DNA sequences in the sample. Here the CDR3 DNA reads TGTGCTAGCAGTCCACCAACCGGGAGTACAGATACGCAGTATTTT. Translated, it gives CASSPPTGSTDTQYF. The rearrangement links TRBV28 to TRBJ2-3; weak D call: TRBD2 (6 bases). The CDR3 is 15 amino acids. The germline V gene has CDR1 MDHEN and CDR2 SYDVKM.

Note on this clone: Additional DNA sequences in this sample encode the identical CDR3. The gene calls are TRBV6-5 and TRBJ2-7, with 10 bases fitting TRBD2. The CDR3 has 14 amino acids. The germline gives CDR1 MNHEY, CDR2 SVGAGI. The J segment lost 4 bases and the V segment lost 5 bases, leaving 5 bases of the junction unmatched. In nucleotides, the CDR3 is TGTGCCAGCAGTCGGACTAGCGGACCGTACGAGCAGTACTTC. This codes for CASSRTSGPYEQYF.

This clone was counted only a few times. The gene calls are TRBV27 and TRBJ2-7; TRBD1 aligns across 9 bases. This CDR3 region has 16 residues. The V gene end was trimmed by 4 bases and the J gene end by 4 bases; junction bases not matched to a gene: 11. The germline V gene encodes CDR1 MNHEY and CDR2 SMNVEV (reference sequence). This CDR3 reads CASSYSGQGLQYEQYF. The CDR3 DNA reads TGTGCCAGCAGTTACTCGGGACAGGGTTTACAGTACGAGCAGTACTTC.

This clone showed up just a few times. V is TRBV4-2 and J is TRBJ1-4; TRBD1 agrees at 7 bases. This CDR3 has 16 amino acids. The germline gives CDR1 LGHNA, CDR2 YNFKEQ. The V and J ends lost 4 bases and 3 bases, in that order; junction bases with no gene match: 8. The CDR3 sequence is CASSRGQTGSNEKLFF. DNA for the CDR3: TGTGCCAGCAGCCGGGGACAGACAGGATCTAATGAAAAACTGTTTTTT.

The chain links TRBV28 to TRBJ2-5; 8 bases fit TRBD2. The CDR3 is 14 residues long. With V trimmed by 4 bases and J by 2 bases, 3 bases remained unmatched. Germline V CDR1 and CDR2: MDHEN, SYDVKM. Here the CDR3 reads CASSSGTRQETQYF. The CDR3 DNA reads as TGTGCCAGCAGTTCCGGGACTAGGCAAGAGACCCAGTACTTC.

The table lists this clone with a few counts. CDR3 amino acids: CASSPFTDEQFF. The CDR3 bases are TGTGCCAGCAGCCCCTTCACGGATGAGCAGTTCTTC. The genes are TRBV5-5 and TRBJ2-1; no reliable D call. Germline assignment: CDR1 SGHKS and CDR2 YYEKEE (reference sequence). This CDR3 is built from 12 residues. V was shortened by 4 bases and J by 8 bases, with 10 bases between the two germline ends.

There are a few counts of this clone. The chain is built from TRBV7-9 and TRBJ2-3; 7 bases agree with TRBD1. CDR1 is SEHNR, CDR2 FQNEAQ, per germline (reference sequence). J was trimmed by 2 bases and V by 4 bases; bases with no gene match: 9. CDR3 length: 16 amino acids. The CDR3 coding sequence is TGTGCCAGCAGCTCCCCCAGGGGGTCATTCACAGATACGCAGTATTTT. Its translation is CASSSPRGSFTDTQYF.

This clone was seen a few times. The CDR3 reads CASTRQGAAVSQPQHF. In nucleotides, the CDR3 is TGTGCCAGCACTCGGCAGGGGGCAGCTGTTAGTCAGCCCCAGCATTTT. J is TRBJ1-5 and V is TRBV28, with 8 bases fitting TRBD1. The ends lost 7 bases at V and 6 bases at J; junction bases unmatched: 14. Germline V lookup: CDR1 MDHEN, CDR2 SYDVKM. The CDR3 loop spans 16 amino acids.

The chain links TRBV27 to TRBJ2-1, with a possible D match to TRBD1 (6 bases). The V end was cut by 5 bases, the J end by 8 bases, with 19 bases between. Per germline, CDR1 MNHEY and CDR2 SMNVEV (reference sequence). CDR3 length: 15 amino acids. Here the CDR3 reads CASSVNRDGKDEQFF. Here the CDR3 DNA reads TGTGCCAGCAGTGTCAACAGGGATGGCAAGGATGAGCAGTTCTTC.

The rearrangement links TRBV11-1 to TRBJ2-7; a weak D match, TRBD1 (5 bases). V lost 6 bases to trimming and J lost 3 bases, with 9 bases between them. This CDR3 spans 12 amino acids. CDR1 is SGHAT, CDR2 FQDESV, per germline (reference sequence). Here the CDR3 DNA reads TGTGCCAGCAGACACGACAGCTACGAGCAGTACTTC. As protein: CASRHDSYEQYF.

This clone was observed a handful of times. This sequence joins TRBV7-2 and TRBJ2-5; 7 nucleotides agree with TRBD2. CDR3 length equals 14 residues. In germline, CDR1 is SGHTA, CDR2 FQGNSA. V lost 5 bases to trimming and J lost 5 bases; unmatched junction nucleotides: 8. The CDR3, as DNA: TGTGCCAGCAGCACACGTCGGGGAGGGGAGACCCAGTACTTC. Translating gives CASSTRRGGETQYF.

This clone came up a few times. CDR3 amino acids: CASSQSGHYNEQFF. CDR3 in DNA: TGTGCCAGCAGCCAAAGCGGGCACTACAATGAGCAGTTCTTC. The rearrangement joins TRBV9 to TRBJ2-1; perhaps TRBD2 as D (6 bases). This CDR3 is 14 amino acids long. With 4 bases removed from V and 3 bases from J, the gap between germline ends came to 11 bases. The V gene's germline CDR1 is SGDLS and CDR2 YYNGEE.

J is TRBJ2-7 and V is TRBV4-2; 10 bases are shared with TRBD2. V gave up 4 bases and J gave up 5 bases; unmatched junction bases: 5. The CDR3 loop spans 14 amino acids. In germline, CDR1 is LGHNA, CDR2 YNFKEQ. The CDR3: CASSLLAGANEQYF. The CDR3 DNA is TGTGCCAGCAGCCTCCTAGCGGGAGCCAACGAGCAGTACTTC.

This clone was seen a handful of times. This sequence joins TRBV9 and TRBJ2-7; 7 bases are shared with TRBD1. Unmatched junction bases numbered 3, after V lost 4 bases and J lost 11 bases. Germline V gene data show CDR1 as SGDLS and CDR2 as YYNGEE. This CDR3 has 10 residues. The CDR3 DNA follows: TGTGCCAGCAGCACCAGGGGGAAGTACTTC. Amino acids: CASSTRGKYF.

This clone was counted a few times. The CDR3 bases are TGTGCCAGCAGGACGGAGGCCGGTATCTATGGCTACACCTTC. Translating it yields CASRTEAGIYGYTF. The gene calls are TRBV6-5 and TRBJ1-2; D uncertain. Per germline, CDR1 MNHEY and CDR2 SVGAGI. The CDR3 totals 14 residues. V lost 6 bases and J lost 4, with 15 bases in between.

This clone has more than one count but fewer than ten. The chain uses TRBV28 and TRBJ2-3; 7 bases line up with TRBD1. This CDR3 has 16 amino acids. The V and J ends lost 5 bases and 2 bases, in that order; junction bases with no gene match: 10. Germline CDR1 is MDHEN and CDR2 is SYDVKM. The CDR3 is CASSPRDSRNTDTQYF. The CDR3 coding sequence is TGTGCCAGCAGTCCCCGGGACAGCAGAAACACAGATACGCAGTATTTT.

A few counts support this clone. J is TRBJ1-4 and V is TRBV2; D is possibly TRBD1 (5 bases). Germline CDR1 SNHLY, CDR2 FYNNEI. This CDR3 has 12 residues. Trimming left V 6 bases short and J 11 bases short, with 13 bases between. The CDR3 region has the DNA TGTGCCAGCAGCGACAGTACAGATAAACTGTTTTTT. It specifies CASSDSTDKLFF.

This rearrangement joins TRBV30 to TRBJ1-1, with 7 bases identical to TRBD1. Germline loops: CDR1 GTSNPN, CDR2 SVGIG (reference sequence). The CDR3 covers 14 residues. The V segment lost 1 base and the J segment 5 bases; nucleotides outside the gene matches: 7. The CDR3 sequence: CAWSALGQPTEAFF. CDR3 nucleotide sequence: TGTGCCTGGAGTGCCCTGGGACAGCCGACTGAAGCTTTCTTT.